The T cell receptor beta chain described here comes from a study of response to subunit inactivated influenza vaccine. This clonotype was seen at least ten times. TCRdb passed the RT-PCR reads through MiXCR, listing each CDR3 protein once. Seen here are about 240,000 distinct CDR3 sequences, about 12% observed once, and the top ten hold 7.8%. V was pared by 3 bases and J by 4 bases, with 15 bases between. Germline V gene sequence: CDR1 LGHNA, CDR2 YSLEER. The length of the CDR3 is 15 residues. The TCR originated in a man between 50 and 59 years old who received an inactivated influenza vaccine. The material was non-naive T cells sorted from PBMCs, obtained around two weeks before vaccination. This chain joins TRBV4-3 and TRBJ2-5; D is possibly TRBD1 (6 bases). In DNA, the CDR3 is TGCGCCAGCAGCCAGTCATCAGGGGTTGCAGAGACCCAGTACTTC. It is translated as CASSQSSGVAETQYF.